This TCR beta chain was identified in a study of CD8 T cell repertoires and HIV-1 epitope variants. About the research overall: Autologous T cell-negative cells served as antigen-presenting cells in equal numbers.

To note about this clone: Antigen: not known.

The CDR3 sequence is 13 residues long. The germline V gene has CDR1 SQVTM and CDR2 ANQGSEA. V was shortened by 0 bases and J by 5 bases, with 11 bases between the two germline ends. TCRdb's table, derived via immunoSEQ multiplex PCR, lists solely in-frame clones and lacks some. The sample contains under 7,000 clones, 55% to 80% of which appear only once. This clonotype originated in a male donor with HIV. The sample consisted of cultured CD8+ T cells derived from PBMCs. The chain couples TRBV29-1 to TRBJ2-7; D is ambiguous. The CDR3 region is CSVEDRRPDEQYF. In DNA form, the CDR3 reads TGCAGCGTTGAAGATCGCCGACCGGACGAGCAGTACTTC.